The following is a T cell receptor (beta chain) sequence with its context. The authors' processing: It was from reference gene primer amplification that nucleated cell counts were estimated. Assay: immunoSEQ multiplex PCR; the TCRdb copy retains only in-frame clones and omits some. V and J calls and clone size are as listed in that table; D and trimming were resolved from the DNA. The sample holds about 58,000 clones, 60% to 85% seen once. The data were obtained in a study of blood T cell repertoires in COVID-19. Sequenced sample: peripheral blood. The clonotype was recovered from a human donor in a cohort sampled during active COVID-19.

The CDR3 DNA reads as TGTGCCAGCAGCCCCCGGGGGTACACTGAAGCTTTCTTT. Protein sequence: CASSPRGYTEAFF. This chain links TRBV7-2 with TRBJ1-1; possibly TRBD1 for D (5 bases). Germline V gene lookup returns CDR1 SGHTA and CDR2 FQGNSA. Trimming took 5 bases from V and 3 from J, leaving 10 bases between them. The CDR3 is 13 amino acids.